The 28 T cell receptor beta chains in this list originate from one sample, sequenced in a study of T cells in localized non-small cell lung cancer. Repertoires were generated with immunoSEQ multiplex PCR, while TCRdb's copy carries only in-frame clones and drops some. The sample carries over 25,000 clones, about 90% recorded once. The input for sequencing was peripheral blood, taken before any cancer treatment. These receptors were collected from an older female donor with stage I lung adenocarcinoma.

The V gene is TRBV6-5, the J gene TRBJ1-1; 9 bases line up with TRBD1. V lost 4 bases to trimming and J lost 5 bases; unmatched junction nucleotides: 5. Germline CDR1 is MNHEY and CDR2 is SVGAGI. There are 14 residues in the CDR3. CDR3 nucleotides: TGTGCCAGCAGTTTAGGACAGGGGTTAACTGAAGCTTTCTTT. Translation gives CASSLGQGLTEAFF.

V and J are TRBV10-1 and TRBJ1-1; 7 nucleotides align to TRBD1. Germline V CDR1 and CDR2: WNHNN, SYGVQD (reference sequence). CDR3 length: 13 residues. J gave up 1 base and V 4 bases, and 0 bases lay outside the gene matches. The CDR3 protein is CASSGQGNTEAFF. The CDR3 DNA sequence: TGCGCCAGCAGTGGACAGGGGAACACTGAAGCTTTCTTT.

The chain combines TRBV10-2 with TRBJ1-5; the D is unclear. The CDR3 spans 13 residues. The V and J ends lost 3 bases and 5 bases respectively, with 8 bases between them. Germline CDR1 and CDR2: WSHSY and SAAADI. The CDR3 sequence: CASSEGRDQPQHF. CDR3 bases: TGCGCCAGCAGTGAAGGGCGAGATCAGCCCCAGCATTTT.

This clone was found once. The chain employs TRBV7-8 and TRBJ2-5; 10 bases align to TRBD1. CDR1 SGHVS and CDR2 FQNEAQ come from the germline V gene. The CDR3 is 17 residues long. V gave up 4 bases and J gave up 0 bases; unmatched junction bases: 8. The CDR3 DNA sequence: TGTGCCAGCAGCTCGCCCTGGACAGGGGGGTACCAAGAGACCCAGTACTTC. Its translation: CASSSPWTGGYQETQYF.

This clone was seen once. The CDR3 bases are TGTGCCAGCAGCTTAGGCGGAGGGACAGGGGTCTCCTACGAGCAGTACTTC. Translated: CASSLGGGTGVSYEQYF. The chain links TRBV7-9 to TRBJ2-7; 10 bases map to TRBD1. CDR1 is SEHNR and CDR2 is FQNEAQ in the germline V gene (reference sequence). J gave up 0 bases and V 1 base, and 6 bases lay outside the gene matches. CDR3 length: 17 amino acids.

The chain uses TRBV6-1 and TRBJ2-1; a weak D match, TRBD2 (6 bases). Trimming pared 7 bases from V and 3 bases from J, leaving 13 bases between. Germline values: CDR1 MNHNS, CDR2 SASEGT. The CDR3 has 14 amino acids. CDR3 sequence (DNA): TGTGCCAGCAAAGGTGGGGGGAACTACAATGAGCAGTTCTTC. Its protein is CASKGGGNYNEQFF.

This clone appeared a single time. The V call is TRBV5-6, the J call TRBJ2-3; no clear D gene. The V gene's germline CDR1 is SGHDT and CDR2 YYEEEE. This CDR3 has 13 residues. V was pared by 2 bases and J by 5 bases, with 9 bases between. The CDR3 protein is CASSFDAEDTQYF. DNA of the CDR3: TGTGCCAGCAGCTTCGATGCAGAAGATACGCAGTATTTT. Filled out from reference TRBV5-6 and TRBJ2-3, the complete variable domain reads DAGVTQSPTHLIKTRGQQVTLRCSPKSGHDTVSWYQQALGQGPQFIFQYYEEEERQRGNFPDRFSGHQFPNYSSELNVNALLLGDSALYLCASSFDAEDTQYFGPGTRLTVL.

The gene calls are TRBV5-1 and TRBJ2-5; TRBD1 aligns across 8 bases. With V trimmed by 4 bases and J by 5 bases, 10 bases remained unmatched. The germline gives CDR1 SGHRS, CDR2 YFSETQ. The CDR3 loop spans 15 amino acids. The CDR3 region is CASSAGQGAQETQYF. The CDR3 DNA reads TGCGCCAGCAGCGCTGGACAGGGCGCTCAGGAGACCCAGTACTTC.

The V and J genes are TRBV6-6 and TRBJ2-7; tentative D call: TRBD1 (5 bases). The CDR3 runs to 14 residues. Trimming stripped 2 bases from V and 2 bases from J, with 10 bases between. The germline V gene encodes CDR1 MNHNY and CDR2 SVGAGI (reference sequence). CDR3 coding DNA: TGTGCCAGCAGTTACAGGGGTGCCCCCTACGAGCAGTACTTC. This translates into CASSYRGAPYEQYF.

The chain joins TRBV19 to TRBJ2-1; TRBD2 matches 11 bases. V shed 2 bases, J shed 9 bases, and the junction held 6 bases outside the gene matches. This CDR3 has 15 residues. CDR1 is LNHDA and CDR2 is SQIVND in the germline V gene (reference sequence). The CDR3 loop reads CASSICTSGGCEQFF. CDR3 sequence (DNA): TGTGCCAGTAGTATATGCACTAGCGGGGGTTGTGAGCAGTTCTTC. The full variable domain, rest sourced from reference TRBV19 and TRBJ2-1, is DGGITQSPKYLFRKEGQNVTLSCEQNLNHDAMYWYRQDPGQGLRLIYYSQIVNDFQKGDIAEGYSVSREKKESFPLTVTSAQKNPTAFYLCASSICTSGGCEQFFGPGTRLTVL.

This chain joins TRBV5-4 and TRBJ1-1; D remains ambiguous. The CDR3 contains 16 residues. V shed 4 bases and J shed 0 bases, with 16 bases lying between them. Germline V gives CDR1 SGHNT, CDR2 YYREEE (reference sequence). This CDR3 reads CASSPQPDVLNTEAFF. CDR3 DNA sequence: TGTGCCAGCAGCCCGCAACCAGACGTGCTGAACACTGAAGCTTTCTTT.

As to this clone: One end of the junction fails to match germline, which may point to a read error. The CDR3 is CVSSPVAGVLSDTQYF. CDR3 coding DNA: TGTGTCAGCAGCCCCGTAGCGGGGGTCCTATCAGATACGCAGTATTTT. V gene TRBV14 combines with J gene TRBJ2-3; TRBD2 aligns across 9 bases. Per the germline V gene, CDR1 is SGHDN and CDR2 is FVKESK. The length of the CDR3 is 16 residues. The full variable domain, its missing parts supplied by reference TRBV14 and TRBJ2-3, is EAGVTQFPSHSVIEKGQTVTLRCDPISGHDNLYWYRRVMGKEIKFLLHFVKESKQDESGMPNNRFLAERTGGTYSTLKVQPAELEDSGVYFCVSSPVAGVLSDTQYFGPGTRLTVL.

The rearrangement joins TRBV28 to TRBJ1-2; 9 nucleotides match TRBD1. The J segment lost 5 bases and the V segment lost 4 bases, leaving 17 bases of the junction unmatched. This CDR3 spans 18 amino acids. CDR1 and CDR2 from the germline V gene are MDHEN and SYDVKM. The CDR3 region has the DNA TGTGCCAGCAGTTCCCCCTCGGGGACAGGGCTGTTTGGGTATGGCTACACCTTC. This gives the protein CASSSPSGTGLFGYGYTF.

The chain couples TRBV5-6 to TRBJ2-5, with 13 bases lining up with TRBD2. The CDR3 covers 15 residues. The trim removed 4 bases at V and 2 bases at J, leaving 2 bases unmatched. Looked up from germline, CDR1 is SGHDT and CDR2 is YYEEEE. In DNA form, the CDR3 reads TGTGCCAGCAGCCAACTAGCGGGGGGGCAAGAGACCCAGTACTTC. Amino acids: CASSQLAGGQETQYF.

The CDR3 protein is CASSLRLGWGRIGQPQHF. The CDR3 DNA is TGTGCCAGCAGTTTAAGGCTCGGGTGGGGCAGGATCGGACAGCCCCAGCATTTT. The rearrangement links TRBV28 to TRBJ1-5, with D perhaps TRBD1 (5 bases). Germline V gene sequence: CDR1 MDHEN, CDR2 SYDVKM. The CDR3 contains 18 residues. V was pared by 2 bases and J by 7 bases, with 24 bases between.

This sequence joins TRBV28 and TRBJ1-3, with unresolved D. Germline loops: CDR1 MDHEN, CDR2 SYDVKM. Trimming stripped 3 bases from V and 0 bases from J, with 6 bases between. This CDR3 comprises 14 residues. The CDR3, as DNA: TGTGCCAGCAGTTTGAAGGTCTCTGGAAACACCATATATTTT. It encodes CASSLKVSGNTIYF. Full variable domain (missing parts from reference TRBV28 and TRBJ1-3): DVKVTQSSRYLVKRTGEKVFLECVQDMDHENMFWYRQDPGLGLRLIYFSYDVKMKEKGDIPEGYSVSREKKERFSLILESASTNQTSMYLCASSLKVSGNTIYFGEGSWLTVV.

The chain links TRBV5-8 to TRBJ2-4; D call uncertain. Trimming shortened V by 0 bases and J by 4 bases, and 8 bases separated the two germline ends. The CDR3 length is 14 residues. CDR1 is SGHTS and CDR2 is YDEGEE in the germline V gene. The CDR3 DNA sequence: TGTGCCAGCAGCTTGGACCTGGGGAAAAACATTCAGTACTTC. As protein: CASSLDLGKNIQYF.

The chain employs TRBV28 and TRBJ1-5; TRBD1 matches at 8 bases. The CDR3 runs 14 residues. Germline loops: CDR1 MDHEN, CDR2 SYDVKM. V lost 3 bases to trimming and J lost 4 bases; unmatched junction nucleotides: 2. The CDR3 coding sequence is TGTGCCAGCAGTTTGGACAGGGTAAATCAGCCCCAGCATTTT. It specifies CASSLDRVNQPQHF.

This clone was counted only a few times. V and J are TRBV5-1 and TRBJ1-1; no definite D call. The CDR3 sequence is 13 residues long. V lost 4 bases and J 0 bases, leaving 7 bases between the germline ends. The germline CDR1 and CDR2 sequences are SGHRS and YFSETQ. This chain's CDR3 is CASSLGMNTEAFF. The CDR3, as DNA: TGCGCCAGCAGCCTAGGAATGAACACTGAAGCTTTCTTT. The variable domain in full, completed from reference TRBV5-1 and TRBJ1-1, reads KAGVTQTPRYLIKTRGQQVTLSCSPISGHRSVSWYQQTPGQGLQFLFEYFSETQRNKGNFPGRFSGRQFSNSRSEMNVSTLELGDSALYLCASSLGMNTEAFFGQGTRLTVV.

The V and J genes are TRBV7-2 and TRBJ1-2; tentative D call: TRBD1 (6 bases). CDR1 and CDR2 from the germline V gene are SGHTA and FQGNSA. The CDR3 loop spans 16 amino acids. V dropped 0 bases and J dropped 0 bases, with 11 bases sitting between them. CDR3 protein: CASSLATGLANYGYTF. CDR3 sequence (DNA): TGTGCCAGCAGCTTAGCGACAGGTTTAGCTAACTATGGCTACACCTTC.

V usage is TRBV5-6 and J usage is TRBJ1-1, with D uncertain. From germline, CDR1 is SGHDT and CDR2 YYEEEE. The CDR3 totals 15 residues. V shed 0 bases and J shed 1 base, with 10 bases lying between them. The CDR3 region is CASSLDLGGNTEAFF. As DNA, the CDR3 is TGTGCCAGCAGCTTGGATTTGGGAGGGAACACTGAAGCTTTCTTT.

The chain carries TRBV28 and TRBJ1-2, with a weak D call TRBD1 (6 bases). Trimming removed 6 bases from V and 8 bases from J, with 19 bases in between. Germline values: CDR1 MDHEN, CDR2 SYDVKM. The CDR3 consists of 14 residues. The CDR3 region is CASSSGGPSGGYTF. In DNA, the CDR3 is TGTGCCAGCAGCTCGGGGGGCCCGAGTGGAGGCTACACCTTC.

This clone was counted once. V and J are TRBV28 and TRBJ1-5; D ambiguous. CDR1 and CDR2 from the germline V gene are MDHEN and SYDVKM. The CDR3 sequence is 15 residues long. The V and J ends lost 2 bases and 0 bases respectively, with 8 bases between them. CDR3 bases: TGTGCCAGCAGTTTAGGCCTGGGTAGCAATCAGCCCCAGCATTTT. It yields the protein CASSLGLGSNQPQHF.

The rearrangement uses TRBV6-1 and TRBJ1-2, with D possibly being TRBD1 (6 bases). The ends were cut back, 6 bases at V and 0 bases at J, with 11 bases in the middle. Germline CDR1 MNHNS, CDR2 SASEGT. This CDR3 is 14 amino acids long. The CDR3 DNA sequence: TGTGCCAGCAGGCCGGGGACATCTAACTATGGCTACACCTTC. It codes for CASRPGTSNYGYTF.

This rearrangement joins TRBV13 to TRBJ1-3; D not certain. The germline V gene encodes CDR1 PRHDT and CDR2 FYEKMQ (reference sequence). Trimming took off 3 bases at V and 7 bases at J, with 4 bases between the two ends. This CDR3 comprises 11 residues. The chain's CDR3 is CASSLANTIYF. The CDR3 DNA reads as TGTGCCAGCAGCTTGGCGAACACCATATATTTT.

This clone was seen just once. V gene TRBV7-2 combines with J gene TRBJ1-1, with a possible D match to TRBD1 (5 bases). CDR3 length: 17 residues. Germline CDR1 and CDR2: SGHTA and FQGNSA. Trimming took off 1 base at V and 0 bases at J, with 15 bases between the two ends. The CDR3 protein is CASSLGPGSIMNTEAFF. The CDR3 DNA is TGTGCCAGCAGCTTAGGCCCAGGGTCCATCATGAACACTGAAGCTTTCTTT.

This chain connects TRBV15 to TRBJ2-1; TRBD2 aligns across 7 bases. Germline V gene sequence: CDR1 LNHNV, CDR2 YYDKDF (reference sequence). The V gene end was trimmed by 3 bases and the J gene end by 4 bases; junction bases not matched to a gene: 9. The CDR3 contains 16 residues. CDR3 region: CATSSGISGPYNEQFF. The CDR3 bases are TGTGCCACCAGCAGTGGGATTAGCGGGCCATACAATGAGCAGTTCTTC.

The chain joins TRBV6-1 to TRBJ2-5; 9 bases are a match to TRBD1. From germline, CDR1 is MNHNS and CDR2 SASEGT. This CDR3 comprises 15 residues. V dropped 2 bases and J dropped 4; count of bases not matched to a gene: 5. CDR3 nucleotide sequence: TGTGCCAGCAGTGAACTGGGACAGGGTCGAGAGACCCAGTACTTC. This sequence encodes CASSELGQGRETQYF.